These 10 T cell receptor beta chains were all obtained from the same sample, sequenced in a study of T cell responses to AZD1222 COVID-19 vaccine. The repertoire was sequenced with immunoSEQ multiplex PCR; TCRdb's copy has only in-frame clones and lacks some. The sample shows about 100,000 clones, 70% to 90% of them seen only once. The source was peripheral blood, collected 28 days after the second AZD1222 dose. The source is an adult who received the AZD1222 COVID-19 vaccine.

This chain links TRBV18 with TRBJ2-5; D ambiguous. V lost 2 bases, J lost 6 bases, and 7 bases lay in between. Germline CDR1 and CDR2: KGHSH and LQKENI. The CDR3 has 12 amino acids. The CDR3, as DNA: TGTGCCAGCTCACCAGGTGTCCAGACCCAGTACTTC. Protein: CASSPGVQTQYF.

This chain links TRBV7-2 with TRBJ1-4, with 8 bases identical to TRBD1. V shed 5 bases, J shed 3 bases, and the junction held 2 bases outside the gene matches. The CDR3 is 14 residues long. Per the germline V gene, CDR1 is SGHTA and CDR2 is FQGNSA. CDR3: CASSPTGANEKLFF. In DNA, the CDR3 is TGTGCCAGCAGCCCGACAGGGGCTAATGAAAAACTGTTTTTT. Drawing the rest from reference TRBV7-2 and TRBJ1-4, the complete variable domain is GAGVSQSPSNKVTEKGKDVELRCDPISGHTALYWYRQSLGQGLEFLIYFQGNSAPDKSGLPSDRFSAERTGGSVSTLTIQRTQQEDSAVYLCASSPTGANEKLFFGSGTQLSVL.

The rearrangement joins TRBV27 to TRBJ1-2, with TRBD1 identical over 9 bases. The CDR3 has 15 residues. Germline loops: CDR1 MNHEY, CDR2 SMNVEV (reference sequence). Unmatched junction bases numbered 1, after V lost 0 bases and J lost 2 bases. CDR3 protein: CASSLSGQGNYGYTF. The CDR3 nucleotides read TGTGCCAGCAGTTTATCGGGACAGGGAAACTATGGCTACACCTTC.

The chain carries TRBV19 and TRBJ1-5; 9 bases fit TRBD1. The germline V gene encodes CDR1 LNHDA and CDR2 SQIVND (reference sequence). This CDR3 is 17 amino acids long. The ends lost 6 bases at V and 1 base at J; junction bases unmatched: 10. The DNA for the CDR3 is TGTGCCAGTAGCAAGCAAACAGGGGGCGGAAGCAATCAGCCCCAGCATTTT. Translating gives CASSKQTGGGSNQPQHF.

The J gene is TRBJ1-2, the V gene TRBV29-1; 8 nucleotides line up with TRBD1. This CDR3 comprises 13 residues. Germline CDR1 and CDR2: SQVTM and ANQGSEA. V shed 7 bases and J 8 bases; nucleotides not matched to a gene: 12. The CDR3, as DNA: TGCAGCGCCGGACAGGGATCGGGAGCGGGCTACACCTTC. Translation gives CSAGQGSGAGYTF.

The sample holds a few counts of this clone. The chain carries TRBV5-6 and TRBJ1-5, with D tentatively TRBD1 (5 bases). There are 18 residues in the CDR3. CDR1 SGHDT and CDR2 YYEEEE come from the germline V gene. V was clipped by 4 bases and J by 4 bases, with 24 bases between them. The CDR3 DNA reads as TGTGCCAGCAGCCGGACTGGTCGAATAGGGGTAGGGAATCAGCCCCAGCATTTT. Amino acids: CASSRTGRIGVGNQPQHF. The full variable domain, with the rest looked up from reference TRBV5-6 and TRBJ1-5, is DAGVTQSPTHLIKTRGQQVTLRCSPKSGHDTVSWYQQALGQGPQFIFQYYEEEERQRGNFPDRFSGHQFPNYSSELNVNALLLGDSALYLCASSRTGRIGVGNQPQHFGDGTRLSIL.

V gene TRBV5-1 combines with J gene TRBJ2-3, with TRBD2 identical over 8 bases. This CDR3 is built from 14 residues. Germline CDR1 SGHRS, CDR2 YFSETQ. The V and J ends lost 4 bases and 1 base, in that order; junction bases with no gene match: 2. CDR3 nucleotides: TGCGCCAGCAGCCCAGCGGGAGGCACAGATACGCAGTATTTT. It translates to CASSPAGGTDTQYF.

The genes are TRBV12-3 or TRBV12-4 and TRBJ2-5; D unclear. With 6 bases removed from V and 4 bases from J, the gap between germline ends came to 6 bases. The CDR3 sequence is 11 residues long. CDR3 residues: CASRGRETQYF. CDR3 sequence (DNA): TGTGCCAGCAGGGGCAGAGAGACCCAGTACTTC.

The chain carries TRBV15 and TRBJ1-5; 8 nucleotides line up with TRBD1. Losses at the gene ends were 3 bases for V and 5 bases for J; bases not matched to a gene: 12. Germline CDR1 reads LNHNV; CDR2 reads YYDKDF (reference sequence). The CDR3 has 17 residues. The CDR3 sequence is CATSRRAVDRDHQPQHF. The DNA for the CDR3 is TGTGCCACCAGCAGGCGAGCAGTGGACAGGGATCATCAGCCCCAGCATTTT.

On this clone itself: At one boundary the junction diverges from the germline segment, which might be a read error. The V gene is TRBV6-2 or TRBV6-3, the J gene TRBJ1-2, with 7 nucleotides matching TRBD1. There are 12 residues in the CDR3. Germline values: CDR1 MNHEY, CDR2 SVGEGT. CDR3 nucleotides: TGTGCCAGCAGCAGGGACAGAGCCCCTCAACATTTC. This translates into CASSRDRAPQHF.